A single sample is the source of the 26 T cell receptor beta chains below, sequenced in a study of cytomegalovirus exposure and HLA in healthy donors. The study ran its PCR with 60 Vbeta and 13 Jbeta primers. Clones were sequenced by immunoSEQ multiplex PCR, and TCRdb holds only the in-frame ones, with some missing. The sample shows about 120,000 clones, over 60% of them seen only once. The sequenced sample consisted of PBMCs. The receptor source for this set is a human donor in good health.

V usage is TRBV9 and J usage is TRBJ2-3, with D perhaps matching TRBD1 (6 bases). CDR1 is SGDLS, CDR2 YYNGEE, per germline. The V gene lost 3 bases and the J gene lost 1 base, with 12 bases spanning the gap. This CDR3 is built from 15 residues. Written as DNA, the CDR3 is TGTGCCAGCAGCGGAGGTGAGGGGGGCACAGATACGCAGTATTTT. Protein sequence: CASSGGEGGTDTQYF.

V usage is TRBV10-2 and J usage is TRBJ2-3; tentatively, D is TRBD2 (6 bases). V was cut by 4 bases and J by 5 bases, with 10 bases left in between. CDR1 WSHSY and CDR2 SAAADI come from the germline V gene. The CDR3 runs 13 residues. The CDR3 loop reads CASSGLGVDTQYF. In DNA form, the CDR3 reads TGCGCCAGCAGTGGACTAGGGGTAGATACGCAGTATTTT.

Worth noting for this clone: An end of the junction differs from the germline gene, which may be a read error. V gene TRBV19 combines with J gene TRBJ1-5, with 7 nucleotides matching TRBD1. The germline gives CDR1 LNHDA, CDR2 SQIVND (reference sequence). This CDR3 has 13 amino acids. The CDR3 loop reads CASSIPTGTLISF. The CDR3 DNA sequence: TGTGCCAGTAGTATACCGACAGGGACTCTAATCTCTTTT.

This clone has just a few counts. The CDR3 coding sequence is TGTGCCAGTAGTATACAGGGGCTCGGATACGAGCAGTACTTC. Residues: CASSIQGLGYEQYF. The chain employs TRBV19 and TRBJ2-7, with D perhaps TRBD1 (6 bases). In germline, CDR1 is LNHDA, CDR2 SQIVND (reference sequence). The V and J ends lost 2 bases and 4 bases respectively, with 12 bases between them. The CDR3 totals 14 residues. The whole variable domain, remainder taken from reference TRBV19 and TRBJ2-7, is DGGITQSPKYLFRKEGQNVTLSCEQNLNHDAMYWYRQDPGQGLRLIYYSQIVNDFQKGDIAEGYSVSREKKESFPLTVTSAQKNPTAFYLCASSIQGLGYEQYFGPGTRLTVT.

This clone appeared once. V is TRBV28 and J is TRBJ1-2, with D unclear. V was cut by 4 bases and J by 5 bases, with 11 bases left in between. CDR1 MDHEN and CDR2 SYDVKM come from the germline V gene. CDR3 size: 13 residues. CDR3 residues: CASSWSAAYGYTF. CDR3 nucleotides: TGTGCCAGCAGTTGGAGCGCGGCATATGGCTACACCTTC.

The chain uses TRBV27 and TRBJ1-2, with unresolved D. This CDR3 contains 16 residues. CDR1 is MNHEY, CDR2 SMNVEV, per germline (reference sequence). V was shortened by 5 bases and J by 1 base, with 17 bases between the two germline ends. This CDR3 reads CASSLAAWSRNYGYTF. The CDR3 nucleotides are TGTGCCAGCAGTCTCGCGGCCTGGAGCCGTAACTATGGCTACACCTTC.

The V and J genes are TRBV4-2 and TRBJ2-3; 9 bases map to TRBD1. This CDR3 region has 13 residues. Germline V gene data show CDR1 as LGHNA and CDR2 as YNFKEQ. V was pared by 4 bases and J by 7 bases, with 3 bases of the junction left unmatched. In DNA, the CDR3 is TGTGCCAGCAGCCCAGGGACAGGGAATACGCAGTATTTT. Amino acids: CASSPGTGNTQYF.

The table lists this clone with a count of one. The chain is built from TRBV11-2 and TRBJ2-1, with D possibly matching TRBD2 (5 bases). This CDR3 has 16 amino acids. CDR1 is SGHAT and CDR2 is FQNNGV in the germline V gene. V was shortened by 5 bases and J by 0 bases, with 14 bases between the two germline ends. CDR3 protein: CASSQNNRGSYNEQFF. The CDR3 coding sequence is TGTGCCAGCAGCCAAAACAACCGGGGCTCCTACAATGAGCAGTTCTTC.

The rearrangement uses TRBV4-1 and TRBJ2-7; 9 positions agree with TRBD1. J lost 3 bases, V lost 1 base, and 4 bases had no gene match. CDR1 MGHRA and CDR2 YSYEKL come from the germline V gene. CDR3 length: 15 residues. The CDR3 DNA reads TGCGCCAGCAGCCAAGCGAAGGGACAGGGCTACGAGCAGTACTTC. It translates to CASSQAKGQGYEQYF.

The chain couples TRBV28 to TRBJ1-2; 8 bases map to TRBD1. The CDR3 has 19 residues. From germline, CDR1 is MDHEN and CDR2 SYDVKM. The J segment lost 8 bases and the V segment lost 5 bases, leaving 25 bases of the junction unmatched. The CDR3 reads CASSPTGVGRGRRFQGYTF. CDR3 sequence (DNA): TGTGCCAGCAGTCCTACGGGGGTGGGCAGGGGGCGGCGGTTCCAAGGCTACACCTTC.

As to this clone: Other DNA sequences in this specimen translate into the identical CDR3. The chain recombines TRBV5-1 with TRBJ1-2; 10 bases match TRBD1. This CDR3 is built from 14 residues. V dropped 0 bases and J dropped 7; count of bases not matched to a gene: 3. CDR1 SGHRS and CDR2 YFSETQ come from the germline V gene. CDR3 coding DNA: TGCGCCAGCAGCTTGGGACAGGGGGCCGGTGGCTACACCTTC. Translation: CASSLGQGAGGYTF.

V and J are TRBV5-1 and TRBJ2-5; the D gene is possibly TRBD2 (5 bases). The V end was cut by 0 bases, the J end by 5 bases, with 8 bases between. Per the germline V gene, CDR1 is SGHRS and CDR2 is YFSETQ. The CDR3 has 13 amino acids. CDR3 DNA sequence: TGCGCCAGCAGCTTGGAAACGGGGGAGACCCAGTACTTC. Translation: CASSLETGETQYF. The complete variable domain, with remaining parts taken from reference TRBV5-1 and TRBJ2-5, reads KAGVTQTPRYLIKTRGQQVTLSCSPISGHRSVSWYQQTPGQGLQFLFEYFSETQRNKGNFPGRFSGRQFSNSRSEMNVSTLELGDSALYLCASSLETGETQYFGPGTRLLVL.

This clone was observed a handful of times. The J gene is TRBJ1-2, the V gene TRBV5-4; the D gene is possibly TRBD1 (6 bases). CDR1 and CDR2 (germline): SGHNT, YYREEE (reference sequence). V was trimmed by 4 bases and J by 8 bases, leaving 18 bases between them. CDR3 length: 14 amino acids. The CDR3 sequence: CASSIAPGEWGYTF. CDR3 sequence (DNA): TGTGCCAGCAGCATTGCACCAGGGGAATGGGGCTACACCTTC.

The chain recombines TRBV7-9 with TRBJ2-7; 8 bases line up with TRBD1. The CDR3 loop spans 16 amino acids. Germline V gene lookup returns CDR1 SEHNR and CDR2 FQNEAQ (reference sequence). The ends lost 1 base at V and 1 base at J; junction bases unmatched: 6. As DNA, the CDR3 is TGTGCCAGCAGCTTAGGGACAGGGCAATTTTCCTACGAGCAGTACTTC. Amino acid sequence: CASSLGTGQFSYEQYF.

V usage is TRBV19 and J usage is TRBJ2-3; TRBD2 might be the D (5 bases). This CDR3 has 16 residues. Trimming stripped 5 bases from V and 5 bases from J, with 20 bases between. The germline V gene encodes CDR1 LNHDA and CDR2 SQIVND (reference sequence). The CDR3 nucleotides read TGTGCCAGTAGTCCGAGCGGATACGCCTCGCGAGATACGCAGTATTTT. Amino acid sequence: CASSPSGYASRDTQYF.

The gene calls are TRBV6-5 and TRBJ1-2; D call uncertain. V lost 0 bases, J lost 6 bases, and 8 bases lay in between. The CDR3 sequence is 13 residues long. Germline V CDR1 and CDR2: MNHEY, SVGAGI. This chain's CDR3 is CASSYSSSHGYTF. The CDR3 DNA reads TGTGCCAGCAGTTACTCTAGCTCCCATGGCTACACCTTC.

The chain joins TRBV7-7 to TRBJ2-3; possibly TRBD1 for D (5 bases). Trimming took off 5 bases at V and 4 bases at J, with 13 bases between the two ends. CDR1 is SSHAT, CDR2 FNYEAQ, per germline (reference sequence). The CDR3 length is 14 residues. The CDR3 reads CASSPGPTADTQYF. CDR3 coding DNA: TGTGCCAGCAGCCCCGGACCGACAGCAGATACGCAGTATTTT.

The chain couples TRBV9 to TRBJ1-5; 7 bases map to TRBD1. Germline CDR1 reads SGDLS; CDR2 reads YYNGEE. This CDR3 has 14 residues. The V gene end was trimmed by 3 bases and the J gene end by 7 bases; junction bases not matched to a gene: 7. The CDR3 sequence: CASSAGQAAQPQHF. The CDR3 coding sequence is TGTGCCAGCAGCGCAGGACAGGCAGCACAGCCCCAGCATTTT.

The rearrangement joins TRBV7-9 to TRBJ2-1, with TRBD2 as a possible D gene (6 bases). In germline, CDR1 is SEHNR, CDR2 FQNEAQ (reference sequence). CDR3 size: 13 residues. CDR3 protein: CSCAMAGNNEQFF. The CDR3 DNA reads TGTTCCTGCGCCATGGCGGGGAACAATGAGCAGTTCTTC.

V usage is TRBV18 and J usage is TRBJ2-2, with D possibly matching TRBD1 (5 bases). Trimming removed 6 bases from V and 9 bases from J, with 11 bases in between. There are 12 residues in the CDR3. The germline gives CDR1 KGHSH, CDR2 LQKENI. Here the CDR3 reads CASSPDRRELFF. CDR3 bases: TGTGCCAGCTCCCCCGACAGACGGGAGCTGTTTTTT. Combining the CDR3 with reference TRBV18 and TRBJ2-2 gives the whole variable domain NAGVMQNPRHLVRRRGQEARLRCSPMKGHSHVYWYRQLPEEGLKFMVYLQKENIIDESGMPKERFSAEFPKEGPSILRIQQVVRGDSAAYFCASSPDRRELFFGEGSRLTVL.

As to this clone: Relative to the germline gene, one junction end is altered; a read error may explain this. The rearrangement links TRBV14 to TRBJ2-7; D perhaps matches TRBD1 (6 bases). This CDR3 region has 14 residues. CDR1 and CDR2 (germline): SGHDN, FVKESK. The CDR3 here is CASSPGQSGYEQHF. The CDR3 bases are TGTGCCAGCAGCCCTGGACAGTCCGGCTACGAGCAGCACTTC.

The chain recombines TRBV9 with TRBJ1-2; TRBD1 is a possible D gene (5 bases). CDR3 length: 14 residues. Germline V lookup: CDR1 SGDLS, CDR2 YYNGEE. Deletions cut 0 bases from V and 8 bases from J, with 14 bases between. In nucleotides, the CDR3 is TGTGCCAGCAGCGTAGGGGGCAGGTCCCGGGGCTACACCTTC. Translated: CASSVGGRSRGYTF.

The chain uses TRBV6-1 and TRBJ1-2, with a possible D match to TRBD1 (5 bases). Germline lookup yields CDR1 MNHNS and CDR2 SASEGT. The V gene lost 6 bases and the J gene lost 6 bases, with 14 bases spanning the gap. This CDR3 region has 13 residues. The CDR3 nucleotides read TGTGCCAGCAGCCCTCGACCAGGGAATGGCTACACCTTC. It is translated as CASSPRPGNGYTF.

In this sample, this clone turned up a few times. The chain has TRBV5-1 and TRBJ1-5; maybe TRBD1 (6 bases). Germline V CDR1 and CDR2: SGHRS, YFSETQ. The CDR3 loop spans 14 amino acids. V shed 0 bases and J shed 4 bases, with 8 bases lying between them. CDR3 protein: CASSLGGQNQPQHF. The CDR3 DNA reads as TGCGCCAGCAGCTTGGGGGGACAAAATCAGCCCCAGCATTTT.

V gene TRBV19 combines with J gene TRBJ1-2, with D perhaps matching TRBD1 (6 bases). Trimming cost V 11 bases and J 0 bases, with 13 bases left between them. The V gene's germline CDR1 is LNHDA and CDR2 SQIVND (reference sequence). This CDR3 comprises 13 residues. The CDR3 reads CAYRDKANYGYTF. The CDR3, as DNA: TGTGCCTACAGGGACAAAGCTAACTATGGCTACACCTTC.

The gene calls are TRBV2 and TRBJ2-5, with 7 positions matching TRBD1. J gave up 1 base and V 8 bases, and 7 bases lay outside the gene matches. The CDR3 spans 14 residues. Germline V lookup: CDR1 SNHLY, CDR2 FYNNEI. CDR3 coding DNA: TGTGCCAGCTGCCAAGACAGGGTCCAAGAGACCCAGTACTTC. Encoded protein: CASCQDRVQETQYF.